The rows below give T cell receptor beta chains drawn from one sample of a study of post-analysis software for immune sequencing data. MiXCR, applied by TCRdb to the PCR reads, yields one record per CDR3 protein. The profile shows approximately 770,000 distinct CDR3 sequences, about half of them singletons. Sequenced input: blood. The source of these receptors is a girl between 5 and 17 years old with multiple sclerosis. Each CDR3 is given with its conserved first and last residue. Some rows have no size entry. The others give once, few or many, or a class for an expanded clone.

15,-,TRBV4-2,CANSQEVASRDEQFF
12,-,TRBV12-3/TRBV12-4,CASSFAMNEQFF
14,-,TRBV27,CASSSTQAANVLTF
16,-,TRBV5-5,CASSSTFLDSNQPQHF
15,few,TRBV9,CASSVGWAVGETQYF
14,-,TRBV5-5,CASSFSGRKNEQFF
13,-,TRBV20-1,CSARGPIGETRYF
13,-,TRBV27,CASSWKSNQPQHF
15,-,TRBV3-1,CASSPLDRGKETQYF
14,-,TRBV14,CASSQVIGVETQYF
14,few,TRBV10-3,CAISASTDGETQYF
14,many,TRBV7-6,CASSLRGPNTEAFF
13,-,TRBV20-1,CSARDRRLNEQFF
15,few,TRBV7-9,CASRPQTGGITEAFF
10,few,TRBV20-1,CSGADNEQFF
15,-,TRBV5-1,CASSNRLAGGDEQYF
14,-,TRBV25-1,CASRPPGGIYEQYF
16,-,TRBV4-3,CASSQEFNGDFSPLHF
15,-,TRBV5-1,CASSLEGRTADTQYF
15,few,TRBV12-3/TRBV12-4,CASSPAGLLQETQYF
13,-,TRBV12-3/TRBV12-4,CASSEAGVPSWFF
12,-,TRBV7-2,CASSISSGTQYF
17,-,TRBV4-3,CASSQDVYRSSYNEQFF
15,few,TRBV6-5,CASSKPLAGSYEQYF
16,-,TRBV3-1,CASNQRTSGIADTQYF
12,-,TRBV7-9,CASSLTGTLLYF
14,few,TRBV4-1,CASSQEAGFKGYTF
15,-,TRBV7-2,CATLRGTGVNNEQFF
14,-,TRBV4-3,CASSQLAGADTQYF
14,-,TRBV3-1,CASSRGDGHNGYTF
15,-,TRBV11-2,CASSLEGQGSSGYTF
14,few,TRBV13,CASSVRTGEETQYF
14,few,TRBV3-1,CASSQGQGTDEQYF